This T cell receptor (beta chain) was retrieved from a study of blood T cell repertoires in COVID-19. V was trimmed by 6 bases and J by 5 bases, leaving 13 bases between them. This CDR3 has 13 amino acids. CDR1 is SGHAT and CDR2 is FQNNGV in the germline V gene. Per the authors' pipeline: Amplification of reference gene primers was used by the study to estimate nucleated cell counts. The repertoire was sequenced with immunoSEQ multiplex PCR; TCRdb's copy has only in-frame clones and lacks some. Clone size and the V and J calls come from that table; the DNA yielded D and trimming. Counted here are about 43,000 clones, 75% to 90% occurring once; the ten biggest clones make up approximately 10%.

The TCR comes from a woman of 80 years or more with active COVID-19. The chain is built from TRBV11-2 and TRBJ1-1; D may be TRBD1 (5 bases). Sequenced: peripheral blood. The CDR3, as DNA: TGTGCCAGCAGGTGGATCCGGGGGACTGAAGCTTTCTTT. Translation gives CASRWIRGTEAFF. Full variable domain (missing parts from reference TRBV11-2 and TRBJ1-1): EAGVAQSPRYKIIEKRQSVAFWCNPISGHATLYWYQQILGQGPKLLIQFQNNGVVDDSQLPKDRFSAERLKGVDSTLKIQPAKLEDSAVYLCASRWIRGTEAFFGQGTRLTVV.